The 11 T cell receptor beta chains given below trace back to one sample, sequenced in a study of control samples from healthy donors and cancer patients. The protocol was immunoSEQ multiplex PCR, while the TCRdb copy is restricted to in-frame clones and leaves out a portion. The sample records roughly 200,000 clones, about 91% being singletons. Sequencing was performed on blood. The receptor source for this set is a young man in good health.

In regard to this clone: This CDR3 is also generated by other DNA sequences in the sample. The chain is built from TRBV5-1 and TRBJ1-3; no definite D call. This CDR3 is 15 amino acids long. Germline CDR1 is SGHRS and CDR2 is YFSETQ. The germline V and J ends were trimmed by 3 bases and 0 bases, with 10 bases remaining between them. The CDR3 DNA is TGCGCCAGCAGCTCAGGAGCTCTCTCTGGAAACACCATATATTTT. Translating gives CASSSGALSGNTIYF.

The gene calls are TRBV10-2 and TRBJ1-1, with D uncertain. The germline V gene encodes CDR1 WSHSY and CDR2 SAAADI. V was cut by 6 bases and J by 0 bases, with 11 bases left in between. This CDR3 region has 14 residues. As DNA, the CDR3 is TGCGCCAGCAGGCCCTCCCGATTGAACACTGAAGCTTTCTTT. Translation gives CASRPSRLNTEAFF.

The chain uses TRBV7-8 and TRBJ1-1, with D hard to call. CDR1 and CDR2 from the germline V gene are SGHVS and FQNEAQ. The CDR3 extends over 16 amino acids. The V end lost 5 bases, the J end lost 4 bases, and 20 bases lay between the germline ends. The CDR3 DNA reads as TGTGCCAGCAGCCGCTCCCAGGTGGAAGTGCTCACTGAAGCTTTCTTT. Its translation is CASSRSQVEVLTEAFF.

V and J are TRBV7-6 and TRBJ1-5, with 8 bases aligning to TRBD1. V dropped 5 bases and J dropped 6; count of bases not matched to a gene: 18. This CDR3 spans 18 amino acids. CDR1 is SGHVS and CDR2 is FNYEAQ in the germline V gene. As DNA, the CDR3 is TGTGCCAGCAGCCCAAAACCGGGACAGGATTCTTGGGTTCAGCCCCAGCATTTT. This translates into CASSPKPGQDSWVQPQHF.

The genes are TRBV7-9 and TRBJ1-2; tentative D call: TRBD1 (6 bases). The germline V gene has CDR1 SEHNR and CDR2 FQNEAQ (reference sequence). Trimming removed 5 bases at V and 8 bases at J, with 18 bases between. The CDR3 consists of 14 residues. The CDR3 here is CASSKLTGSNGYTF. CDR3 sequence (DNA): TGTGCCAGCAGCAAACTGACAGGTTCGAACGGCTACACCTTC.

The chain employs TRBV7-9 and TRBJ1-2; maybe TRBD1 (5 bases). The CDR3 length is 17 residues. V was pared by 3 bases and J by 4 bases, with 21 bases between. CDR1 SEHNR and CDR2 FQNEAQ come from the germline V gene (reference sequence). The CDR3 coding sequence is TGTGCCAGCAGCTTGAGCTCCTTGGATTGGGGGATCTATGGCTACACCTTC. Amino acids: CASSLSSLDWGIYGYTF. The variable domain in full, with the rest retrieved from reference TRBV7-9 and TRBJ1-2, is DTGVSQNPRHKITKRGQNVTFRCDPISEHNRLYWYRQTLGQGPEFLTYFQNEAQLEKSRLLSDRFSAERPKGSFSTLEIQRTEQGDSAMYLCASSLSSLDWGIYGYTFGSGTRLTVV.

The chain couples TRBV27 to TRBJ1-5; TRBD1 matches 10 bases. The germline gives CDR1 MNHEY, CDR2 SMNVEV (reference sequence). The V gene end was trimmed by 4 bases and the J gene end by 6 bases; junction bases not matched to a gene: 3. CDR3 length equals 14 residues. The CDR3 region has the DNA TGTGCCAGCAGTTCCGGACAGGGGGGTCAGCCCCAGCATTTT. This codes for CASSSGQGGQPQHF.

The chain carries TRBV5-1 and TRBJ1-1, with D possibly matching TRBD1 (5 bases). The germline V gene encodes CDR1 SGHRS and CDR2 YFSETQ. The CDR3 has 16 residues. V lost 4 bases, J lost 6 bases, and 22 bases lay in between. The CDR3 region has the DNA TGCGCCAGCAGCCCGGGGGGTCCGGGCCTGATCTCTGAAGCTTTCTTT. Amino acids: CASSPGGPGLISEAFF. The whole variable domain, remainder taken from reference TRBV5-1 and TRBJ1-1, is KAGVTQTPRYLIKTRGQQVTLSCSPISGHRSVSWYQQTPGQGLQFLFEYFSETQRNKGNFPGRFSGRQFSNSRSEMNVSTLELGDSALYLCASSPGGPGLISEAFFGQGTRLTVV.

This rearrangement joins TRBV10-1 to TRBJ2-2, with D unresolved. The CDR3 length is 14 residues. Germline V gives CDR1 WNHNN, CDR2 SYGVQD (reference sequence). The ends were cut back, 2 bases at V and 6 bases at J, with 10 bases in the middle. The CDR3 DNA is TGCGCCAGCAGTGAGCAAGTGAGAGCCGGGGAGCTGTTTTTT. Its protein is CASSEQVRAGELFF.

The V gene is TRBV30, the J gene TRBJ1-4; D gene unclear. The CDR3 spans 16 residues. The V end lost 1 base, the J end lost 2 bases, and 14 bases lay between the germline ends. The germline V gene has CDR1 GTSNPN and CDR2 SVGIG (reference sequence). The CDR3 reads CAWSAFTAGTNEKLFF. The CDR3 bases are TGTGCCTGGAGTGCCTTCACCGCGGGTACTAATGAAAAACTGTTTTTT.

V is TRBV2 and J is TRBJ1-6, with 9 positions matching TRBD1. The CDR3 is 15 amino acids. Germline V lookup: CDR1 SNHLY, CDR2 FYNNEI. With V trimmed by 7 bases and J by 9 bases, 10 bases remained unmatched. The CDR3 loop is CASTRTGAGGSPLHF. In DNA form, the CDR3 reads TGTGCCAGCACCCGGACAGGGGCTGGAGGTTCACCCCTCCACTTT. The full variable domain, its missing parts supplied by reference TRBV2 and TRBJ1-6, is EPEVTQTPSHQVTQMGQEVILRCVPISNHLYFYWYRQILGQKVEFLVSFYNNEISEKSEIFDDQFSVERPDGSNFTLKIRSTKLEDSAMYFCASTRTGAGGSPLHFGNGTRLTVT.